This T cell receptor (beta chain) originates from a study of T cell responses to AZD1222 COVID-19 vaccine. In the case of this clone: Its antigen remains unknown.

The assay was immunoSEQ multiplex PCR, and TCRdb's table has in-frame clones only and misses some. The data contain about 130,000 clones, roughly 89% of them singletons. Study-wide results and caveats: Baseline seropositivity characterized only six or seven AZD1222 recipients. Vaccine-related CD4 TCRs covered spike, predominating at 160-218 and 743-854.

The receptor comes from an adult who received the AZD1222 COVID-19 vaccine. The specimen comprised peripheral blood, sampled 28 days after the second AZD1222 dose.

CDR3 region: CASSPYRNTEAFF. CDR3 coding DNA: TGTGCCAGCAGCCCCTACAGGAACACTGAAGCTTTCTTT. The chain joins TRBV3-1 (or the pseudogene TRBV3-2) to TRBJ1-1; no clear D. CDR3 length equals 13 residues. Germline loops: CDR1 LGHDT, CDR2 YNNKEL (reference sequence). Trimming took 4 bases from V and 1 from J, leaving 7 bases between them.